Listed below are T cell receptor beta chains from one sample, sequenced in a study of blood T cell repertoires in COVID-19. Sequencing was performed with immunoSEQ multiplex PCR; in TCRdb, only in-frame clones are kept and a portion is missing. Here the sample spans under 200,000 clones, approximately 80% being singletons. The sequencing input was peripheral blood. The source of these receptors is a woman between 65 and 79 years old with COVID-19, enrolled during active disease. CDR3s include the opening cysteine and the closing phenylalanine or tryptophan. Fields, in order: clone size, J gene, V gene, D gene, CDR3 DNA, CDR3 protein. D genes are given only for firm matches. Size is stated for part of the rows, as once, few or many counts, or as a class when the clone is expanded.

abundance: NA
j_gene: TRBJ2-3
v_gene: TRBV14
d_gene: TRBD2
CDR3nt: TGTGCCAGCAGCTATAGCGGGAGCACAGATACGCAGTATTTT
CDR3aa: CASSYSGSTDTQYF

abundance: NA
j_gene: TRBJ2-7
v_gene: TRBV27
d_gene: TRBD1
CDR3nt: TGTGCCAGCAGTTTCTCAGGGGGCTACGAGCAGTACTTC
CDR3aa: CASSFSGGYEQYF

abundance: NA
j_gene: TRBJ2-5
v_gene: TRBV27
d_gene: NA
CDR3nt: TGTGCCAGCAGTTCCCACCGATTCGGGACCCAGTACTTC
CDR3aa: CASSSHRFGTQYF

abundance: NA
j_gene: TRBJ1-5
v_gene: TRBV6-5
d_gene: NA
CDR3nt: TGTGCCAGCAGTCGGGGGGGGGTCAATCAGCCCCAGCATTTT
CDR3aa: CASSRGGVNQPQHF

abundance: NA
j_gene: TRBJ1-5
v_gene: TRBV12-5
d_gene: TRBD1
CDR3nt: TGTGCTAGTGTCTACACCGGGACAGGGGCTTTATCTAGCAATCAGCCCCAGCATTTT
CDR3aa: CASVYTGTGALSSNQPQHF

abundance: NA
j_gene: TRBJ2-5
v_gene: TRBV7-7
d_gene: NA
CDR3nt: TGTGCTAGCAGCCAGGACAGAGACGGGGGGGAGACCCAGTACTTC
CDR3aa: CASSQDRDGGETQYF

abundance: NA
j_gene: TRBJ2-7
v_gene: TRBV27
d_gene: TRBD1
CDR3nt: TGTGCCAGCAGTCCAATGGGACAGGGCTCCTACGAGCAGTACTTC
CDR3aa: CASSPMGQGSYEQYF

abundance: NA
j_gene: TRBJ1-3
v_gene: TRBV6-5
d_gene: NA
CDR3nt: TGTGCCAGCACTCGTGGGGGGATTGGAAACACCATATATTTT
CDR3aa: CASTRGGIGNTIYF

abundance: NA
j_gene: TRBJ1-3
v_gene: TRBV28
d_gene: NA
CDR3nt: TGTGCCAGCAGTCTGAGACAGAACTCTGGAAACACCATATATTTT
CDR3aa: CASSLRQNSGNTIYF

abundance: NA
j_gene: TRBJ1-2
v_gene: TRBV5-1
d_gene: NA
CDR3nt: TGCGCCAGCAGCTTGGTGGGTGCCGGGGACTATGGCTACACCTTC
CDR3aa: CASSLVGAGDYGYTF

abundance: NA
j_gene: TRBJ1-1
v_gene: TRBV7-9
d_gene: NA
CDR3nt: TGTGCCAGCAGCTTAGGGCAGGTCTCCTACACTGAAGCTTTCTTT
CDR3aa: CASSLGQVSYTEAFF

abundance: NA
j_gene: TRBJ1-2
v_gene: TRBV7-2
d_gene: TRBD1
CDR3nt: TGTGCCAGCAGAAGGGAAGCTTACAGGGGCTATGGCTACACCTTC
CDR3aa: CASRREAYRGYGYTF

abundance: NA
j_gene: TRBJ1-2
v_gene: TRBV11-2
d_gene: NA
CDR3nt: TGTGCCAGCAGCTTATATGGGAGTCAACATGGCTACACCTTC
CDR3aa: CASSLYGSQHGYTF

abundance: NA
j_gene: TRBJ1-1
v_gene: TRBV4-2
d_gene: TRBD1
CDR3nt: TGTGCCAGCAGCCAACAGGGGGCAGCTGAAGCTTTCTTT
CDR3aa: CASSQQGAAEAFF

abundance: NA
j_gene: TRBJ1-6
v_gene: TRBV9
d_gene: TRBD1
CDR3nt: TGTGCCAGCAGTGCCAGACAGGGCTATAATTCACCCCTCCACTTT
CDR3aa: CASSARQGYNSPLHF

abundance: NA
j_gene: TRBJ2-7
v_gene: TRBV28
d_gene: TRBD2
CDR3nt: TGTGCCAGCAGTCTAGCGGGAGAGTCCTACGAGCAGTACTTC
CDR3aa: CASSLAGESYEQYF

abundance: once
j_gene: TRBJ2-3
v_gene: TRBV5-6
d_gene: TRBD2
CDR3nt: TGTGCCAGCAGCTTTATCGGGGGGGTGGTAGATACGCAGTATTTT
CDR3aa: CASSFIGGVVDTQYF

abundance: NA
j_gene: TRBJ2-1
v_gene: TRBV24-1
d_gene: NA
CDR3nt: TGTGCCACCAGTGAGGCCGGGACCCTCGGGGGCAATGAGCAGTTCTTC
CDR3aa: CATSEAGTLGGNEQFF

abundance: NA
j_gene: TRBJ1-1
v_gene: TRBV9
d_gene: NA
CDR3nt: TGTGCCAGCAGCCCTTCCCATCACCGGGGGGCTGAAGCTTTCTTT
CDR3aa: CASSPSHHRGAEAFF

abundance: NA
j_gene: TRBJ2-5
v_gene: TRBV6-5
d_gene: NA
CDR3nt: TGTGCCAGCAGCAATAGCGCAAAAGAGACCCAGTACTTC
CDR3aa: CASSNSAKETQYF

abundance: NA
j_gene: TRBJ2-3
v_gene: TRBV5-1
d_gene: TRBD1
CDR3nt: TGCGCCAGCAGCTTAAGACAGGGAACAGATACGCAGTATTTT
CDR3aa: CASSLRQGTDTQYF

abundance: NA
j_gene: TRBJ1-1
v_gene: TRBV28
d_gene: TRBD1
CDR3nt: TGTGCCAGCAGACCGGACAGGGAATCTGAAGCTTTCTTT
CDR3aa: CASRPDRESEAFF

abundance: NA
j_gene: TRBJ1-2
v_gene: TRBV29-1
d_gene: NA
CDR3nt: TGCAGCGTTGCCGATGTTAATAATCGGGGCTACACCTTC
CDR3aa: CSVADVNNRGYTF

abundance: NA
j_gene: TRBJ2-5
v_gene: TRBV12-5
d_gene: TRBD1
CDR3nt: TGTGCTAGTGGTTTCGGGACAGGGGGCGTCGAGACCCAGTACTTC
CDR3aa: CASGFGTGGVETQYF

abundance: once
j_gene: TRBJ1-1
v_gene: TRBV18
d_gene: NA
CDR3nt: TGTGCCAGCTCACCACCGAGGGCGAGGAACACTGAAGCTTTCTTT
CDR3aa: CASSPPRARNTEAFF

abundance: NA
j_gene: TRBJ1-2
v_gene: TRBV28
d_gene: NA
CDR3nt: TGTGCCAGCAGTCCCGGCAGCGAGATCTATGGCTACACCTTC
CDR3aa: CASSPGSEIYGYTF

abundance: NA
j_gene: TRBJ2-2
v_gene: TRBV19
d_gene: NA
CDR3nt: TGTGCCAGTAGTATCACCGGGGGACAGCCCGGGGAGCTGTTTTTT
CDR3aa: CASSITGGQPGELFF

abundance: NA
j_gene: TRBJ2-2
v_gene: TRBV19
d_gene: TRBD1
CDR3nt: TGTGCCAGTAGTAACAGGGGGCGGAGGTGGTTTAGGGGCACCGGGGAGCTGTTTTTT
CDR3aa: CASSNRGRRWFRGTGELFF

abundance: NA
j_gene: TRBJ1-1
v_gene: TRBV5-1
d_gene: NA
CDR3nt: TGCGCCAGCAGCGTAGTGGTGAACACTGAAGCTTTCTTT
CDR3aa: CASSVVVNTEAFF

abundance: NA
j_gene: TRBJ2-5
v_gene: TRBV11-1
d_gene: NA
CDR3nt: TGTGCCAGCAGCCAACGCGGCAGCGAAGAGACCCAGTACTTC
CDR3aa: CASSQRGSEETQYF

abundance: once
j_gene: TRBJ1-5
v_gene: TRBV28
d_gene: TRBD1
CDR3nt: TGTGCCAGCAGTATCCCTACAGGGGTGCATCAGCCCCAGCATTTT
CDR3aa: CASSIPTGVHQPQHF

abundance: NA
j_gene: TRBJ1-2
v_gene: TRBV5-1
d_gene: TRBD1
CDR3nt: TGCGCCAGCAGCTTGGGCAGGGGGGTCTATGGCTACACCTTC
CDR3aa: CASSLGRGVYGYTF

abundance: once
j_gene: TRBJ2-3
v_gene: TRBV7-2
d_gene: NA
CDR3nt: TGTGCCAGCAGCCCCCGCGGATACGGGAGAAGGCTGGATACGCAGTATTTT
CDR3aa: CASSPRGYGRRLDTQYF

abundance: NA
j_gene: TRBJ2-5
v_gene: TRBV7-9
d_gene: TRBD2
CDR3nt: TGTGCCAGCGACCCCGCGACTAGCGCCCAAGAGACCCAGTACTTC
CDR3aa: CASDPATSAQETQYF

abundance: NA
j_gene: TRBJ2-7
v_gene: TRBV19
d_gene: NA
CDR3nt: TGTGCCAGTAGTATCTCGGCTAGCGCTTACTCCTACGAGCAGTACTTC
CDR3aa: CASSISASAYSYEQYF

abundance: NA
j_gene: TRBJ2-2
v_gene: TRBV9
d_gene: TRBD1
CDR3nt: TGTGCCAGCAGCCCTAGGGGGACAGCGAACACCGGGGAGCTGTTTTTT
CDR3aa: CASSPRGTANTGELFF

abundance: NA
j_gene: TRBJ2-2
v_gene: TRBV9
d_gene: TRBD2
CDR3nt: TGTGCCAGCAGCGCCCGACTAGCGGGTGGGGTTGTCACCGGGGAGCTGTTTTTT
CDR3aa: CASSARLAGGVVTGELFF

abundance: NA
j_gene: TRBJ1-6
v_gene: TRBV18
d_gene: TRBD1
CDR3nt: TGTGCCAGCTCCAAGGAGTGGACAGGAAATTCACCCCTCCACTTT
CDR3aa: CASSKEWTGNSPLHF

abundance: NA
j_gene: TRBJ2-1
v_gene: TRBV27
d_gene: NA
CDR3nt: TGTGCCAGCACCGAATATGGGGGCTCAGGGTACAATGAGCAGTTCTTC
CDR3aa: CASTEYGGSGYNEQFF

abundance: NA
j_gene: TRBJ1-2
v_gene: TRBV10-3
d_gene: TRBD1
CDR3nt: TGTGCCATCAGTGAGTCGTTTCAGGGGGGAGGCTACACCTTC
CDR3aa: CAISESFQGGGYTF

abundance: NA
j_gene: TRBJ1-5
v_gene: TRBV30
d_gene: TRBD1
CDR3nt: TGTGCCTGGGGGACAGGGTTGCAGCCCCAGCATTTT
CDR3aa: CAWGTGLQPQHF

abundance: NA
j_gene: TRBJ1-5
v_gene: TRBV6-1
d_gene: NA
CDR3nt: TGTGCCAGCAGTGATCGCCGACTGCCTAGCAATCAGCCCCAGCATTTT
CDR3aa: CASSDRRLPSNQPQHF

abundance: NA
j_gene: TRBJ1-1
v_gene: TRBV5-6
d_gene: NA
CDR3nt: TGTGCCAGCAGCTTGTTCGGGTCCCTGCGGGCTGAAGCTTTCTTT
CDR3aa: CASSLFGSLRAEAFF

abundance: NA
j_gene: TRBJ2-2
v_gene: TRBV6-5
d_gene: NA
CDR3nt: TGTGCCAGCCAAGGAGGGACCTCGGGAACCGGGGAGCTGTTTTTT
CDR3aa: CASQGGTSGTGELFF

abundance: NA
j_gene: TRBJ2-6
v_gene: TRBV6-6
d_gene: NA
CDR3nt: TGTGCCAGCAGTCTCTCCACTGCAGGGGCCAACGTCCTGACTTTC
CDR3aa: CASSLSTAGANVLTF

abundance: NA
j_gene: TRBJ1-1
v_gene: TRBV5-6
d_gene: NA
CDR3nt: TGTGCCAGCAGCTCCTTAGGGCAGGGGAACACTGAAGCTTTCTTT
CDR3aa: CASSSLGQGNTEAFF

abundance: NA
j_gene: TRBJ2-1
v_gene: TRBV7-8
d_gene: TRBD2
CDR3nt: TGTGCCAGCAGCTTTGCCGGACTAGCGGGGGGTGAGCAGTTCTTC
CDR3aa: CASSFAGLAGGEQFF

abundance: NA
j_gene: TRBJ1-1
v_gene: TRBV9
d_gene: TRBD1
CDR3nt: TGTGCCAGCAGCGTAGGGAGGATGGACAGGGAAGGAGCTTTCTTT
CDR3aa: CASSVGRMDREGAFF

abundance: NA
j_gene: TRBJ2-7
v_gene: TRBV5-5
d_gene: TRBD1
CDR3nt: TGTGCCAGCAGCGGACAGGGTCGGGAGCAGTACTTC
CDR3aa: CASSGQGREQYF

abundance: NA
j_gene: TRBJ2-2
v_gene: TRBV9
d_gene: NA
CDR3nt: TGTGCCAGCAGCCCGGTCTTTTCCGGGGAGCTGTTTTTT
CDR3aa: CASSPVFSGELFF

abundance: NA
j_gene: TRBJ1-5
v_gene: TRBV5-8
d_gene: NA
CDR3nt: TGTGCCAGCAGCTTGGATGGGCGCCAGCCCCAGCATTTT
CDR3aa: CASSLDGRQPQHF

abundance: NA
j_gene: TRBJ1-2
v_gene: TRBV3-1/TRBV3-2
d_gene: TRBD1
CDR3nt: TGTGCCAGCAGCCAAGGGGGGGAACAGGGGGCCGTCTATGGCTACACCTTC
CDR3aa: CASSQGGEQGAVYGYTF

abundance: NA
j_gene: TRBJ2-7
v_gene: TRBV9
d_gene: TRBD1
CDR3nt: TGTGCCAGCAGCCTGGACAGGGGAGGGGACGAGCAGTACTTC
CDR3aa: CASSLDRGGDEQYF

abundance: NA
j_gene: TRBJ2-7
v_gene: TRBV28
d_gene: TRBD2
CDR3nt: TGTGCCAGCAGCGGCCAAGCGGGAGGGTACTGGGGGCAGTACTTC
CDR3aa: CASSGQAGGYWGQYF

abundance: NA
j_gene: TRBJ2-5
v_gene: TRBV18
d_gene: NA
CDR3nt: TGTGCCAGCTCACCGACTCAAGAGACCCAGTACTTC
CDR3aa: CASSPTQETQYF

abundance: NA
j_gene: TRBJ2-3
v_gene: TRBV29-1
d_gene: NA
CDR3nt: TGCAGCGTTATGGGGGCTTTTGGAGATACGCAGTATTTT
CDR3aa: CSVMGAFGDTQYF

abundance: NA
j_gene: TRBJ2-3
v_gene: TRBV6-1
d_gene: NA
CDR3nt: TGTGCCAGCAGTGAACGGGCGGGGTTAAGCACAGATACGCAGTATTTT
CDR3aa: CASSERAGLSTDTQYF

abundance: NA
j_gene: TRBJ2-4
v_gene: TRBV28
d_gene: TRBD1
CDR3nt: TGTGCCAGCAGCCTAACAGGGGTTGGCATTCAGTACTTC
CDR3aa: CASSLTGVGIQYF